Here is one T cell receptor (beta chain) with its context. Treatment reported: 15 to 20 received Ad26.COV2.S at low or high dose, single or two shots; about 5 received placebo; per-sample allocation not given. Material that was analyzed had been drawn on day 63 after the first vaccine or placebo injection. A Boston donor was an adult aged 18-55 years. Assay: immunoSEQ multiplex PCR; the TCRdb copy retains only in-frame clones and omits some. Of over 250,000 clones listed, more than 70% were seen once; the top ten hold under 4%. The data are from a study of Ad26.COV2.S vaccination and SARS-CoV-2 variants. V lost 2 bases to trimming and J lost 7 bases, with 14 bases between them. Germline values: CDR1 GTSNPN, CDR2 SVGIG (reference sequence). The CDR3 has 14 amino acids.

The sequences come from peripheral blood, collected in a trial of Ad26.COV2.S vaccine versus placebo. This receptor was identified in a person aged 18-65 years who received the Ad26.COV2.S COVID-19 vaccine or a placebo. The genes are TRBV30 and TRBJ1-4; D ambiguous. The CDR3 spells CAWSPHWAGEKLFF. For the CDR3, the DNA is TGTGCCTGGAGTCCCCATTGGGCCGGTGAAAAACTGTTTTTT.